This entry lists 31 T cell receptor beta chains sequenced from one sample in a study of Graves' ophthalmopathy and Graves' hyperthyroidism listed by TCRdb under 2018. TCRdb lists the instrument as Illumina HiSeq 2000. TCR beta CDR3 regions were amplified from RNA transcripts for repertoire sequencing. A first-round RT-PCR used HTBI primers with the Qiagen OneStep RT-PCR kit, followed by a second-round multiplex PCR, size selection and purification. TCRdb cleaned the public reads at Q25 with fastp, built clones with MiXCR and kept in-frame beta chains. Identical CDR3 proteins give one entry, which carries the most common genes and DNA. Within this sample are 200,000 to 250,000 distinct CDR3 sequences, with roughly a fifth of them counted one time only. Around 45% of the sample comes from the top ten. Sample: peripheral blood. All receptors derive from a woman between 50 and 59 years old with Graves' ophthalmopathy. Donor details come from another sample of the same person, matched by shared clones.

This clonotype has at least ten counts. The rearrangement uses TRBV11-2 and TRBJ1-1, with D maybe TRBD1 (5 bases). Trimming stripped 7 bases from V and 0 bases from J, with 21 bases between. Germline V lookup: CDR1 SGHAT, CDR2 FQNNGV. The length of the CDR3 is 17 residues. This CDR3 reads CASTPWEGLLLNTEAFF. The CDR3 nucleotides are TGTGCCAGCACCCCTTGGGAGGGACTCCTGTTGAACACTGAAGCTTTCTTT.

This clonotype came up many times. The chain carries TRBV10-3 and TRBJ1-2, with TRBD1 identical over 7 bases. The CDR3 is made up of 13 amino acids. Losses at the gene ends were 9 bases for V and 3 bases for J; bases not matched to a gene: 7. CDR1 is ENHRY, CDR2 SYGVKD, per germline. The DNA for the CDR3 is TGTGCCATATCAACAGGGGTAGACTATGGCTACACCTTC. As protein: CAISTGVDYGYTF.

This clonotype was counted ten times or more. This chain joins TRBV12-3 or TRBV12-4 and TRBJ2-7, with TRBD2 matching over 7 bases. The CDR3 extends over 12 amino acids. J was trimmed by 4 bases and V by 7 bases; bases with no gene match: 4. CDR3 protein: CASTSGGYEQYF. The CDR3 DNA follows: TGTGCCAGCACCTCGGGGGGATACGAGCAGTACTTC.

This chain uses TRBV20-1 with TRBJ1-2; 11 bases line up with TRBD1. The germline V gene encodes CDR1 DFQATT and CDR2 SNEGSKA (reference sequence). This CDR3 comprises 14 residues. The CDR3 here is CGLQGDRGYYGYTF. As DNA, the CDR3 is TGCGGCCTACAGGGGGACAGGGGGTACTATGGCTACACCTTC.

There are many counts of this clonotype. This chain links TRBV2 with TRBJ1-2, with a possible D match to TRBD1 (5 bases). CDR1 and CDR2 (germline): SNHLY, FYNNEI. V lost 2 bases to trimming and J lost 5 bases, with 12 bases between them. The CDR3 length is 14 residues. The CDR3 nucleotides read TGTGCCAGCAGTGAACAGGGAGGTTTTTATGGCTACACCTTC. This codes for CASSEQGGFYGYTF.

In this sample, this clonotype turned up many times. The genes are TRBV11-2 and TRBJ2-7, with 12 bases that match TRBD1. The CDR3 runs to 18 residues. Germline CDR1 SGHAT, CDR2 FQNNGV. V was pared by 5 bases and J by 0 bases, with 11 bases of the junction left unmatched. CDR3 nucleotides: TGTGCCAGCAGCCAAGGGACAGGGGGCGCGAGAGTCTCCTACGAGCAGTACTTC. Translation: CASSQGTGGARVSYEQYF.

This clonotype was observed at least ten times. The chain is built from TRBV7-2 and TRBJ2-5, with 7 bases that match TRBD2. Germline CDR1 SGHTA, CDR2 FQGNSA. J gave up 1 base and V 1 base, and 6 bases lay outside the gene matches. The CDR3 is 16 amino acids. The CDR3 DNA reads as TGTGCCAGCAGCTTAGGCCCATCGGGAGGCCAAGAGACCCAGTACTTC. It specifies CASSLGPSGGQETQYF.

This clonotype was seen repeatedly, ten times or more. Possible read error: a much larger clone is one base away. This chain connects TRBV7-3 to TRBJ1-2; D possibly corresponds to TRBD1 (5 bases). The CDR3 sequence is 13 residues long. Trimming cost V 5 bases and J 0 bases, with 7 bases left between them. Germline values: CDR1 SGHTA, CDR2 FQGTGA. In DNA, the CDR3 is TGTGCCAGCAGCCCAGGGACTAACTATGGCTACACCTTC. Translated: CASSPGTNYGYTF.

About this clonotype: This may stem from a read error, because a much larger clone lies one nucleotide away. The gene calls are TRBV11-2 and TRBJ1-6, with 8 bases aligning to TRBD1. The CDR3 runs 13 residues. Germline CDR1 reads SGHAT; CDR2 reads FQNNGV. Here the CDR3 DNA reads TGTGCCATCAGCTTAGACAGGGGTTCACCCCTCCACTTT. Translation: CAISLDRGSPLHF. Supplemented by reference TRBV11-2 and TRBJ1-6, the full variable domain reads EAGVAQSPRYKIIEKRQSVAFWCNPISGHATLYWYQQILGQGPKLLIQFQNNGVVDDSQLPKDRFSAERLKGVDSTLKIQPAKLEDSAVYLCAISLDRGSPLHFGNGTRLTVT.

This clonotype is a singleton in its sample. The genes are TRBV28 and TRBJ1-3, with D unresolved. The CDR3 is 13 residues long. The V end lost 10 bases, the J end lost 0 bases, and 10 bases lay between the germline ends. Germline-derived CDR1 and CDR2 are MDHEN and SYDVKM. CDR3 DNA: TGTGCCACCTTCACCCACTCTGGAAACACCATATATTTT. This translates into CATFTHSGNTIYF.

In this sample, this clonotype turned up many times. The J gene is TRBJ1-1, the V gene TRBV20-1; possibly TRBD1 for D (5 bases). CDR1 is DFQATT, CDR2 SNEGSKA, per germline (reference sequence). Trimming removed 0 bases from V and 6 bases from J, with 17 bases in between. The length of the CDR3 is 15 residues. In nucleotides, the CDR3 is TGCAGTGCTAGAGATTGGCAGGGAGTCACAGCTGAAGCTTTCTTT. This translates into CSARDWQGVTAEAFF.

Ten or more counts support this clonotype. The chain is built from TRBV20-1 and TRBJ2-7; 10 nucleotides agree with TRBD1. CDR1 and CDR2 from the germline V gene are DFQATT and SNEGSKA (reference sequence). Unmatched junction bases numbered 7, after V lost 4 bases and J lost 4 bases. The CDR3 runs to 14 residues. Here the CDR3 DNA reads TGCAGTGCTACACGCCGGGACAGGGGATACGAGCAGTACTTC. Protein product: CSATRRDRGYEQYF.

This clonotype came up many times. The chain links TRBV28 to TRBJ1-5; a weak D match, TRBD1 (6 bases). CDR1 is MDHEN, CDR2 SYDVKM, per germline. This CDR3 has 17 amino acids. V was clipped by 2 bases and J by 5 bases, with 19 bases between them. The CDR3: CASSLVQGGALYQPQHF. The CDR3 DNA is TGTGCCAGCAGTTTAGTACAGGGTGGGGCTCTATATCAGCCCCAGCATTTT. Together with reference TRBV28 and TRBJ1-5, the CDR3 gives the full variable domain: DVKVTQSSRYLVKRTGEKVFLECVQDMDHENMFWYRQDPGLGLRLIYFSYDVKMKEKGDIPEGYSVSREKKERFSLILESASTNQTSMYLCASSLVQGGALYQPQHFGDGTRLSIL.

This clonotype has a handful of counts. This sequence joins TRBV6-1 and TRBJ2-7; D gene uncertain. The CDR3 length is 14 residues. V was clipped by 0 bases and J by 4 bases, with 10 bases between them. The germline CDR1 and CDR2 sequences are MNHNS and SASEGT. CDR3 sequence reads: CASSEAAVGYEQYF. CDR3 bases: TGTGCCAGCAGTGAAGCGGCCGTCGGATACGAGCAGTACTTC.

This clonotype was seen ten or more times. This rearrangement joins TRBV6-5 to TRBJ1-2; D ambiguous. Germline values: CDR1 MNHEY, CDR2 SVGAGI. Trimming cost V 0 bases and J 6 bases, with 8 bases left between them. This CDR3 contains 13 residues. The CDR3 bases are TGTGCCAGCAGTTACTCGGGAGACAATGGCTACACCTTC. It translates to CASSYSGDNGYTF.

J is TRBJ2-1 and V is TRBV27; TRBD1 matches 9 bases. Germline lookup yields CDR1 MNHEY and CDR2 SMNVEV (reference sequence). Trimming took 4 bases from V and 6 from J; bases not matched to a gene: 10. This CDR3 has 16 amino acids. CDR3: CASSSPKQGAFNEQFF. DNA for the CDR3: TGTGCCAGCAGTTCCCCAAAACAGGGGGCATTCAATGAGCAGTTCTTC.

The chain recombines TRBV12-5 with TRBJ2-7, with 7 bases aligning to TRBD1. The CDR3 runs to 16 residues. Germline CDR1 is LGHNT and CDR2 is FRNRAP. V was pared by 6 bases and J by 2 bases, with 13 bases of the junction left unmatched. This CDR3 is CASGLLPGQRPYEQYF. The CDR3 DNA follows: TGTGCTAGTGGCCTCCTTCCGGGACAGCGCCCCTACGAGCAGTACTTC.

This clonotype occurred many times. The V call is TRBV20-1, the J call TRBJ1-6, with no clear D. The V and J ends lost 3 bases and 7 bases respectively, with 7 bases between them. The length of the CDR3 is 12 residues. Germline CDR1 reads DFQATT; CDR2 reads SNEGSKA (reference sequence). CDR3 sequence: CSASKGNSPLHF. The CDR3 DNA is TGCAGTGCTAGCAAGGGAAATTCACCCCTCCACTTT.

This clonotype was counted at least ten times. The chain couples TRBV2 to TRBJ2-7, with TRBD2 matching 7 bases. CDR1 and CDR2 (germline): SNHLY, FYNNEI. The CDR3 spans 15 residues. V lost 4 bases to trimming and J lost 7 bases; unmatched junction nucleotides: 13. The CDR3 spells CASSGVVSGNSEQYF. The CDR3 DNA reads TGTGCCAGCAGTGGAGTCGTAAGCGGGAATAGTGAGCAGTACTTC.

This clonotype was found many times. V gene TRBV27 combines with J gene TRBJ2-5; perhaps TRBD1 as D (6 bases). The CDR3 sequence is 15 residues long. Germline-derived CDR1 and CDR2 are MNHEY and SMNVEV (reference sequence). V gave up 6 bases and J gave up 3 bases, with 17 bases separating them. The CDR3 sequence is CASSPGAGEKETQYF. CDR3 coding DNA: TGTGCCAGCAGCCCTGGGGCAGGGGAAAAAGAGACCCAGTACTTC.

This clonotype was seen many times. V usage is TRBV12-3 or TRBV12-4 and J usage is TRBJ1-5; D is unclear. The CDR3 is 14 amino acids. V was clipped by 2 bases and J by 1 base, with 6 bases between them. CDR3 in DNA: TGTGCCAGCAGTTTAAGTGTCAGCAATCAGCCCCAGCATTTT. This codes for CASSLSVSNQPQHF.

The sample holds many counts of this clonotype. The V gene is TRBV6-1, the J gene TRBJ2-7, with D perhaps being TRBD1 or TRBD2 (5 bases each). In germline, CDR1 is MNHNS, CDR2 SASEGT. V was trimmed by 7 bases and J by 9 bases, leaving 16 bases between them. The CDR3 has 12 amino acids. Here the CDR3 reads CASTTGQGGQYF. CDR3 nucleotide sequence: TGTGCCAGCACAACGGGGCAGGGTGGGCAGTACTTC.

This sequence joins TRBV11-2 and TRBJ2-5; D is possibly TRBD1 (5 bases). Between the trimmed V and J ends, which lost 2 bases and 2 bases, there was a span of 15 bases. Germline CDR1 is SGHAT and CDR2 is FQNNGV. This CDR3 has 16 amino acids. As DNA, the CDR3 is TGTGCCAGCAGCTTAAGGGGCTCGAGGCAGCAAGAGACCCAGTACTTC. This codes for CASSLRGSRQQETQYF.

The table lists this clonotype with many counts. This rearrangement joins TRBV30 to TRBJ2-5; D perhaps matches TRBD1 (6 bases). The CDR3 spans 13 residues. Per germline, CDR1 GTSNPN and CDR2 SVGIG (reference sequence). V was clipped by 4 bases and J by 1 base, with 10 bases between them. The CDR3 nucleotides are TGTGCCTGGAACGGACAGCCCCAAGAGACCCAGTACTTC. Translating it yields CAWNGQPQETQYF.

This clonotype was recorded at least ten times. The rearrangement uses TRBV19 and TRBJ1-5; tentatively, D is TRBD1 (6 bases). CDR1 LNHDA and CDR2 SQIVND come from the germline V gene (reference sequence). The V end lost 7 bases, the J end lost 4 bases, and 14 bases lay between the germline ends. The CDR3 totals 14 residues. The CDR3 here is CASKGRGNNQPQHF. The CDR3 DNA reads TGTGCCAGTAAGGGCAGGGGAAATAATCAGCCCCAGCATTTT.

This clonotype appeared many times. The chain carries TRBV7-9 and TRBJ1-2; no definite D call. CDR3 length equals 12 residues. The germline V and J ends were trimmed by 1 base and 9 bases, with 9 bases remaining between them. Per the germline V gene, CDR1 is SEHNR and CDR2 is FQNEAQ (reference sequence). The CDR3 DNA sequence: TGTGCCAGCAGCTTAGGACGGGATAGCTACACCTTC. Translated, it gives CASSLGRDSYTF.

This clonotype was seen many times. The chain links TRBV11-2 to TRBJ1-1, with D perhaps matching TRBD1 (5 bases). With 0 bases removed from V and 4 bases from J, the gap between germline ends came to 9 bases. CDR1 is SGHAT and CDR2 is FQNNGV in the germline V gene. The length of the CDR3 is 14 residues. For the CDR3, the DNA is TGTGCCAGCAGCTTAGACAACGGGGGCACTGAAGCTTTCTTT. It yields the protein CASSLDNGGTEAFF. Full variable domain (remainder filled in from reference TRBV11-2 and TRBJ1-1): EAGVAQSPRYKIIEKRQSVAFWCNPISGHATLYWYQQILGQGPKLLIQFQNNGVVDDSQLPKDRFSAERLKGVDSTLKIQPAKLEDSAVYLCASSLDNGGTEAFFGQGTRLTVV.

This clonotype was seen only a few times. The V and J genes are TRBV7-8 and TRBJ1-5, with D perhaps TRBD1 (6 bases). Trimming cost V 4 bases and J 6 bases, with 19 bases left between them. From germline, CDR1 is SGHVS and CDR2 FQNEAQ. CDR3 size: 16 residues. The CDR3 DNA reads as TGTGCCAGCAGCTCAGGGCCCAGGGGAAGTCGTCAGCCCCAGCATTTT. Protein sequence: CASSSGPRGSRQPQHF.

This clonotype was seen repeatedly, ten times or more. The chain couples TRBV29-1 to TRBJ1-2; 7 bases agree with TRBD1. This CDR3 has 11 residues. J was trimmed by 8 bases and V by 6 bases; bases with no gene match: 6. The V gene's germline CDR1 is SQVTM and CDR2 ANQGSEA. The DNA for the CDR3 is TGCAGCGTCAGGGGGGGAGCCGGCTACACCTTC. Translating it yields CSVRGGAGYTF.

There are many counts of this clonotype. The chain couples TRBV29-1 to TRBJ1-2; the D gene is possibly TRBD1 (5 bases). Germline loops: CDR1 SQVTM, CDR2 ANQGSEA. V shed 7 bases and J shed 8 bases, with 17 bases lying between them. This CDR3 contains 12 residues. The CDR3 region has the DNA TGCAGCGCTGATTGGGGGTTTGGAGGCTACACCTTC. Its translation is CSADWGFGGYTF.

The sample holds many counts of this clonotype. The chain carries TRBV19 and TRBJ1-1, with D possibly matching TRBD1 (5 bases). Germline V gene lookup returns CDR1 LNHDA and CDR2 SQIVND (reference sequence). The CDR3 is 16 amino acids. The V and J ends lost 3 bases and 11 bases respectively, with 25 bases between them. DNA for the CDR3: TGTGCCAGTAGTATTCCTCGGTCGGGGGTCGTAGAGGGGGCTTTCTTT. Its protein product is CASSIPRSGVVEGAFF.